One and the same sample provided the 21 T cell receptor beta chains below, sequenced in a study of T cell responses to AZD1222 COVID-19 vaccine. This table comes from immunoSEQ multiplex PCR, and its TCRdb copy is limited to in-frame clones, with some not included. Among 80,000 to 95,000 clones listed, around 90% were seen once. Specimen: peripheral blood, collected on day 0 of AZD1222 vaccination. These receptors were obtained from an adult in good health.

The J gene is TRBJ2-7, the V gene TRBV18, with 9 bases fitting TRBD1. The junction had 18 bases not matched to a gene; V was cut back by 3 bases and J by 6 bases. Per the germline V gene, CDR1 is KGHSH and CDR2 is LQKENI. CDR3 length equals 18 residues. The CDR3 sequence: CASSPTFSSWDRETEQYF. The CDR3 region has the DNA TGTGCCAGCTCACCTACCTTTTCAAGCTGGGACAGGGAGACCGAGCAGTACTTC.

The gene calls are TRBV4-1 and TRBJ2-5; possible D gene TRBD1, 6 bases. The CDR3 has 15 amino acids. Germline V lookup: CDR1 MGHRA, CDR2 YSYEKL. V lost 0 bases and J 4 bases, leaving 12 bases between the germline ends. The CDR3 loop is CASSQEPLGAETQYF. For the CDR3, the DNA is TGCGCCAGCAGCCAAGAACCCTTGGGGGCAGAGACCCAGTACTTC.

This chain connects TRBV6-2 or TRBV6-3 to TRBJ2-7, with a weak D call TRBD2 (6 bases). Germline CDR1 and CDR2: MNHEY and SVGEGT. The CDR3 consists of 14 residues. Trimming cost V 5 bases and J 4 bases, with 15 bases left between them. In DNA, the CDR3 is TGTGCCAGCAGTATTGGGCTAGCGAGGTACGAGCAGTACTTC. It specifies CASSIGLARYEQYF.

V gene TRBV3-1 (or the pseudogene TRBV3-2) combines with J gene TRBJ2-2; TRBD2 aligns across 8 bases. The CDR3 loop spans 17 amino acids. Germline V gene lookup returns CDR1 LGHDT and CDR2 YNNKEL (reference sequence). Unmatched junction bases numbered 9, after V lost 0 bases and J lost 6 bases. The DNA of the CDR3 is TGTGCCAGCAGCCAAGACGACAGGACTAGCTGGGCCGGGGAGCTGTTTTTT. Its protein product is CASSQDDRTSWAGELFF.

V is TRBV5-1 and J is TRBJ1-4, with D possibly being TRBD1 (5 bases). Germline V CDR1 and CDR2: SGHRS, YFSETQ. This CDR3 is 15 amino acids long. Trimming stripped 3 bases from V and 1 base from J, with 10 bases between. The CDR3 DNA reads as TGCGCCAGCAGCTCCCGACAGAGAACTAATGAAAAACTGTTTTTT. This translates into CASSSRQRTNEKLFF.

The chain carries TRBV2 and TRBJ2-1; 10 bases map to TRBD2. This CDR3 is 15 amino acids long. Germline V CDR1 and CDR2: SNHLY, FYNNEI. Trimming at V came to 6 bases and at J to 2 bases, leaving 4 bases not matched to a gene. CDR3 sequence (DNA): TGTGCCAGCAGGCCAGGGACTAGCGCCTACAATGAGCAGTTCTTC. It is translated as CASRPGTSAYNEQFF.

V gene TRBV10-2 combines with J gene TRBJ2-1; D call uncertain. The CDR3 loop spans 14 amino acids. CDR1 is WSHSY and CDR2 is SAAADI in the germline V gene. V dropped 6 bases and J dropped 9 bases, with 18 bases sitting between them. The chain's CDR3 is CASRATPWATEQFF. The CDR3 DNA follows: TGCGCCAGCAGGGCTACCCCCTGGGCGACTGAGCAGTTCTTC.

This chain links TRBV30 with TRBJ1-6; 9 bases agree with TRBD1. The CDR3 totals 14 residues. The germline gives CDR1 GTSNPN, CDR2 SVGIG (reference sequence). The V gene end was trimmed by 4 bases and the J gene end by 9 bases; junction bases not matched to a gene: 7. The CDR3 region is CAWTYRGLGSPLHF. In DNA form, the CDR3 reads TGTGCCTGGACCTACAGGGGGCTCGGTTCACCCCTCCACTTT.

The V call is TRBV7-9, the J call TRBJ2-7; the D gene is possibly TRBD2 (6 bases). There are 16 residues in the CDR3. Germline lookup yields CDR1 SEHNR and CDR2 FQNEAQ (reference sequence). Between the trimmed V and J ends, which lost 5 bases and 2 bases, there was a span of 19 bases. As DNA, the CDR3 is TGTGCCAGCAGCAGCCGGGAGCAGGTCGTAGCCTACGAGCAGTACTTC. Translated: CASSSREQVVAYEQYF.

The V call is TRBV7-2, the J call TRBJ1-6; D unclear. The CDR3 runs to 19 residues. With 4 bases removed from V and 0 bases from J, the gap between germline ends came to 19 bases. Germline CDR1 SGHTA, CDR2 FQGNSA. CDR3 in amino acids: CASSSSRAGKSSYNSPLHF. DNA for the CDR3: TGTGCCAGCAGCTCCTCCCGCGCCGGGAAGAGCTCCTATAATTCACCCCTCCACTTT.

This chain uses TRBV7-2 with TRBJ2-1; TRBD2 aligns across 8 bases. CDR1 SGHTA and CDR2 FQGNSA come from the germline V gene. V lost 0 bases to trimming and J lost 9 bases; unmatched junction nucleotides: 7. The CDR3 has 15 residues. CDR3 protein: CASSLALAAGGEQFF. The CDR3, as DNA: TGTGCCAGCAGCTTAGCACTAGCGGCTGGGGGTGAGCAGTTCTTC.

V is TRBV27 and J is TRBJ1-2; no definite D call. Germline V gene data show CDR1 as MNHEY and CDR2 as SMNVEV (reference sequence). This CDR3 region has 14 residues. Trimming took 4 bases from V and 5 from J, leaving 14 bases between them. CDR3 bases: TGTGCCAGCAGTTCGTCCAACCAGGCGTATGGCTACACCTTC. It encodes CASSSSNQAYGYTF.

The J gene is TRBJ2-1, the V gene TRBV24-1, with 8 bases that match TRBD2. Trimming took 3 bases from V and 5 from J; bases not matched to a gene: 8. Germline V gene lookup returns CDR1 KGHDR and CDR2 SFDVKD. CDR3 size: 16 residues. CDR3 sequence: CATSDRGGTHDNEQFF. Written as DNA, the CDR3 is TGTGCCACCAGTGATCGGGGGGGGACACACGACAATGAGCAGTTCTTC.

Notes on this clone: In the same sample, other DNA sequences code for this CDR3. The genes are TRBV18 and TRBJ1-5; no firm D call. V was shortened by 3 bases and J by 4 bases, with 4 bases between the two germline ends. Germline lookup yields CDR1 KGHSH and CDR2 LQKENI. The CDR3 covers 12 residues. The CDR3 reads CASSPYNQPQHF. The CDR3 coding sequence is TGTGCCAGCTCACCTTATAATCAGCCCCAGCATTTT.

The chain carries TRBV4-2 and TRBJ1-5; perhaps TRBD1 as D (6 bases). Germline V gene lookup returns CDR1 LGHNA and CDR2 YNFKEQ. V was pared by 3 bases and J by 0 bases, with 12 bases between. There are 16 residues in the CDR3. CDR3 nucleotide sequence: TGTGCCAGCAGCCAGACAGGCGAATATAGCAATCAGCCCCAGCATTTT. Protein: CASSQTGEYSNQPQHF.

The V and J genes are TRBV6-4 and TRBJ2-3, with a weak D call TRBD2 (6 bases). Germline V gene data show CDR1 as MRHNA and CDR2 as SNTAGT. The CDR3 length is 15 residues. V lost 3 bases, J lost 0 bases, and 10 bases lay in between. In nucleotides, the CDR3 is TGTGCCAGCAGTGATGTAGCGGCTAGCACAGATACGCAGTATTTT. Its protein is CASSDVAASTDTQYF.

The rearrangement uses TRBV9 and TRBJ1-2; weak D call: TRBD1 (5 bases). The germline V gene has CDR1 SGDLS and CDR2 YYNGEE. The V end was cut by 3 bases, the J end by 11 bases, with 20 bases between. This CDR3 has 14 residues. The CDR3 sequence: CASSAEPGPRIYTF. The CDR3, as DNA: TGTGCCAGCAGCGCAGAACCGGGACCGAGGATTTACACCTTC.

V usage is TRBV5-1 and J usage is TRBJ2-3; 12 bases agree with TRBD2. Germline V gene data show CDR1 as SGHRS and CDR2 as YFSETQ. V lost 0 bases to trimming and J lost 3 bases; unmatched junction nucleotides: 5. CDR3 length: 17 residues. CDR3 nucleotide sequence: TGCGCCAGCAGCTTGGCTCCTAGCGGGGGGGGAACAGATACGCAGTATTTT. Translated: CASSLAPSGGGTDTQYF.

The chain uses TRBV6-2 or TRBV6-3 and TRBJ2-7; 9 bases map to TRBD1. Germline values: CDR1 MNHEY, CDR2 SVGEGT. The CDR3 runs 17 residues. Losses at the gene ends were 6 bases for V and 3 bases for J; bases not matched to a gene: 15. The CDR3 here is CASSSQRDRAGFYEQYF. CDR3 DNA sequence: TGTGCCAGCAGCTCTCAGAGGGACAGGGCAGGATTCTACGAGCAGTACTTC.

The genes are TRBV5-6 and TRBJ1-2, with 8 bases lining up with TRBD1. CDR3 length equals 15 residues. With 0 bases clipped from V and 4 bases from J, the junction kept 5 bases outside the gene matches. Germline CDR1 is SGHDT and CDR2 is YYEEEE. This CDR3 reads CASSLGGTGAYGYTF. In DNA, the CDR3 is TGTGCCAGCAGCTTGGGTGGGACAGGAGCCTATGGCTACACCTTC.

The J gene is TRBJ2-5, the V gene TRBV5-1, with 9 bases aligning to TRBD1. Germline V CDR1 and CDR2: SGHRS, YFSETQ. Trimming removed 2 bases from V and 4 bases from J; junction bases left unmatched: 6. The CDR3 length is 15 residues. The CDR3 here is CASSFDRGSGETQYF. The CDR3 DNA sequence: TGCGCCAGCAGCTTTGACAGGGGGAGTGGAGAGACCCAGTACTTC. Variable domain in full (rest from reference TRBV5-1 and TRBJ2-5): KAGVTQTPRYLIKTRGQQVTLSCSPISGHRSVSWYQQTPGQGLQFLFEYFSETQRNKGNFPGRFSGRQFSNSRSEMNVSTLELGDSALYLCASSFDRGSGETQYFGPGTRLLVL.